The sequence of this TCR beta chain was determined in a study of shared clonotypes between healthy human individuals (dated by TCRdb to the early 2020s). Notes on the research overall: The cohort included three men and a couple of women between 18 and 49 years of age. Different laboratories and diverse techniques were used to prepare libraries and sequence TCR repertoires, to increase sequencing depth and limit assay-specific biases. Blood TCR repertoires of four to six healthy adults were deeply sequenced to estimate repertoire size and the extent of clonotype sharing between individuals. For each donor, CD4 naive and CD4 memory were each run on three plates, CD8 naive on two plates, and CD8 memory on one plate. Leukapheresis yielded between about 0.94 and 9.5 billion PBMCs per donor.

Study-wide conclusions, independent of this receptor: Roughly 5.2% of naive CD4, approximately 3.7% of naive CD8, approximately 2.2% of memory CD4, and 0.4% of memory CD8 clonotypes were shared across a few donors. Because the study included a small number of donors, the genetic and exposure-history diversity represented was limited. Estimated clonotype richness was generally larger for naive than for memory subsets. Sampling was limited to blood, and TCR repertoires in tissue likely differ from TCR repertoires in blood. Incomplete sequencing was indicated by rarefaction of sorted-subset datasets, despite the large sequencing depth. Pairwise subsampling indicated that sequencing depth was expected to affect the degree of clonotype sharing among donors. Clonotypes shared by all four sorted-subset donors showed higher generation probabilities than non-shared clonotypes.

The donors were healthy, HIV-negative adults who had no recently reported acute infections or vaccinations. All donors were Caucasian adults living in Nashville, Tennessee, USA. CD4+ T cells were enriched through magnetic negative selection, after which naive cells were positively selected on CD45RA and the remaining negative fraction served as the memory subset. After blood collection by leukapheresis, PBMCs were isolated using Ficoll-Histopaque density gradient centrifugation and then cryopreserved in the vapor phase of liquid nitrogen. Analytical flow cytometry was used to check the purity and quantity of every magnetically sorted T cell population. Each sorted fraction had its genomic DNA isolated and then quantified by UV absorbance on a Nanodrop 2000c. In regard to this clone: Its binding antigen is unknown. The record has no base qualities; no much larger clone is one base away.

Using the deep immunoSEQ assay, multiplex PCR amplified TCR CDR3 regions from genomic DNA. For each cell subset, the extracted genomic DNA was distributed evenly across all wells of several immunoSEQ 96-well plates, and each plate served as one replicate. Each replicate PCR for sorted subsets received roughly 200 ng genomic DNA, equal to roughly 30,000 T cell genomes. Purified libraries were measured with a Qubit 3.0 fluorometer, size-checked on a Bioanalyzer 2100, and measured again with the KAPA Library Quantification kit. Every immunoSEQ 96-well plate was sequenced on a separate single-read 150-cycle Illumina NextSeq 550 flow cell. On the study's bioinformatics: Because only junctional sequences without quality scores were contained in the immunoSEQ output, filtering matching that applied to full-length reads could not be performed. Sequences were annotated with PyIR, a Python wrapper for IgBLAST v1.9, and V/J genes and CDR3 were assigned using IMGT germline references. Reads with weak V/J assignments (E-value above 1e-6), missing CDR3, stop codons, out-of-frame junctions, or ambiguous translated residues were removed. V3J clonotypes were defined as sequences sharing an identical inferred V gene, J gene, and CDR3 amino acid sequence. To compute the percentage overlap between repertoires, the number of shared unique clonotypes was divided by the size of the smaller repertoire. Repertoire richness was assessed with RTK rarefaction, the Chao1 estimator, and Recon v2.1 estimates of unobserved clonotypes. Generation probabilities were computed with OLGA for all TCRbeta clonotypes obtained by the gDNA method from several donors. Held by TCRdb, this immuneACCESS table contains in-frame sequences only and omits some clones. Under half of the omission traces to an unresolved V gene where checked; the cause of the rest is unknown. For V, J and clone size, that table is used; D and trimming come from the DNA. This sample holds a few million clones; 85% to 95% were observed only once. About 0.37% of the sample rests with the top ten.

The CDR3 covers 14 residues, taking in both the cysteine and the phenylalanine. Kept here is only the CDR3 DNA, which spans 42 bases and is read in frame from base 1. The germline V gene sets CDR1 to ENHRY and CDR2 to SYGVKD. V is pruned by 4 bases and J by 6 bases, leaving 3 bases of the junction without a gene match. This sequence was found in a man in his late teens or twenties in good health. Some clones in this sample may be carry-over from other donors' samples. The sample consisted of naive CD4+ T cells from PBMCs. The cell subset or site label of this sample denotes: CD45RA+ positively selected. The chain is encoded by TRBV10-3 joined to TRBJ2-4; TRBD1 fits 10 bases in the junction. The CDR3 corresponds to CAISGGQGTNIQYF. The nucleotide sequence is TGTGCCATCAGTGGGGGACAGGGGACAAACATTCAGTACTTC.